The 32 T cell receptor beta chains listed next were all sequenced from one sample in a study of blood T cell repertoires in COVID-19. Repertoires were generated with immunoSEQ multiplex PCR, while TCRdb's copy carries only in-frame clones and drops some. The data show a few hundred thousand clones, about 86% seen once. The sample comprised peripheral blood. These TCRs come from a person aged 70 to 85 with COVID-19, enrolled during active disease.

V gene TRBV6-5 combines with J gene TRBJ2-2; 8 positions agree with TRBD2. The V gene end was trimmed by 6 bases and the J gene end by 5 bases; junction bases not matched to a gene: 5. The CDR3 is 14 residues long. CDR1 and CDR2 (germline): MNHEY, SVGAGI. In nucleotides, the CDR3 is TGTGCCAGCAGACTAGCGGTTACTACCGGGGAGCTGTTTTTT. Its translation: CASRLAVTTGELFF.

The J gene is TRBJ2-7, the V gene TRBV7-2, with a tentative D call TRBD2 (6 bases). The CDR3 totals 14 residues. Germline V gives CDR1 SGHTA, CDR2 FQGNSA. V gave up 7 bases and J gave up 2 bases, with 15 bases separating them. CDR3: CASTLLGGPYEQYF. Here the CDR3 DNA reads TGTGCCAGCACCCTTCTGGGGGGACCCTACGAGCAGTACTTC.

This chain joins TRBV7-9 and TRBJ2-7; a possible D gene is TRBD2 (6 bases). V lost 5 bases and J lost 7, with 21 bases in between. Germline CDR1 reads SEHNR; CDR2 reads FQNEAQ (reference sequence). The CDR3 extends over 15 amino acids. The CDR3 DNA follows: TGTGCCAGCAGCCTTAGCGAAGCGGGCGGTGGGGAGCAGTACTTC. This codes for CASSLSEAGGGEQYF.

In DNA, the CDR3 is TGTGCCAGCAGCTTGGAGGGGAGGGTCAGCGTGAACACTGAAGCTTTCTTT. Translating it yields CASSLEGRVSVNTEAFF. The chain has TRBV5-8 and TRBJ1-1, with D perhaps matching TRBD1 (5 bases). Per the germline V gene, CDR1 is SGHTS and CDR2 is YDEGEE. V was trimmed by 0 bases and J by 0 bases, leaving 15 bases between them. There are 17 residues in the CDR3.

CDR3 bases: TGTGCCAGCAGTCAGGGACTCAAGGAGACCCAGTACTTC. Its translation: CASSQGLKETQYF. The chain recombines TRBV6-2 or TRBV6-3 with TRBJ2-5, with a possible D match to TRBD2 (6 bases). CDR1 is MNHEY and CDR2 is SVGEGT in the germline V gene. The V end was cut by 5 bases, the J end by 5 bases, with 12 bases between. The CDR3 loop spans 13 amino acids.

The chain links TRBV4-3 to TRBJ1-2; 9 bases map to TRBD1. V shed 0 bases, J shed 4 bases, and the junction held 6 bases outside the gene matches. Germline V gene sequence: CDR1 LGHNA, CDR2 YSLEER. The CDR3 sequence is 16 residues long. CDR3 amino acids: CASSQEETGGSYGYTF. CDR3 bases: TGCGCCAGCAGCCAAGAGGAGACAGGGGGGAGCTATGGCTACACCTTC.

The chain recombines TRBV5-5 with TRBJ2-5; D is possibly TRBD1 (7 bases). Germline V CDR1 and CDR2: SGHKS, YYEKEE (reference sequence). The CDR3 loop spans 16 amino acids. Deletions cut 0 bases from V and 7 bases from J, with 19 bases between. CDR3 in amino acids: CASSLEGAIFGGTQYF. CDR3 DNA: TGTGCCAGCAGCTTGGAGGGGGCCATATTCGGGGGGACCCAGTACTTC.

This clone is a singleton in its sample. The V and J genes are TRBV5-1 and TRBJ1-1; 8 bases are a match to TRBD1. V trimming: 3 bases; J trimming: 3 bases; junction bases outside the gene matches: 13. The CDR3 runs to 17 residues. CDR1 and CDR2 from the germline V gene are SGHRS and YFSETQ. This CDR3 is CASSYRTGNAGYTEAFF. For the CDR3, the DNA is TGCGCCAGCAGCTACCGGACAGGGAATGCCGGTTACACTGAAGCTTTCTTT.

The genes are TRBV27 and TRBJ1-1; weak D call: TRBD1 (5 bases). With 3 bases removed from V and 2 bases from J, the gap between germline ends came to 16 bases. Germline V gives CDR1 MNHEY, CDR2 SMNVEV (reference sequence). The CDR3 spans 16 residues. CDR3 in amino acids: CASSFRRGLTNTEAFF. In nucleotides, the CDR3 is TGTGCCAGCAGTTTTAGGAGGGGCCTTACTAACACTGAAGCTTTCTTT.

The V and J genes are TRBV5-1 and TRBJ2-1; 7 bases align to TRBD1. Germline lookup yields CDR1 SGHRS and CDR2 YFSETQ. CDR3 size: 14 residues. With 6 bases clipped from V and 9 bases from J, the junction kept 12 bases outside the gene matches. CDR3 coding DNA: TGCGCCAGCACACCGGACAGGTGGGAAGGTGAGCAGTTCTTC. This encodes CASTPDRWEGEQFF. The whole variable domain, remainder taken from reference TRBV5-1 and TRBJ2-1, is KAGVTQTPRYLIKTRGQQVTLSCSPISGHRSVSWYQQTPGQGLQFLFEYFSETQRNKGNFPGRFSGRQFSNSRSEMNVSTLELGDSALYLCASTPDRWEGEQFFGPGTRLTVL.

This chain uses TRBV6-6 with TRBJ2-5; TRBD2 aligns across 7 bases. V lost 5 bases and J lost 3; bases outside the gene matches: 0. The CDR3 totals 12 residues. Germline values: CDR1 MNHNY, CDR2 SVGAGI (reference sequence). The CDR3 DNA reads TGTGCCAGCAGTAGCGGGAAAGAGACCCAGTACTTC. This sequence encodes CASSSGKETQYF.

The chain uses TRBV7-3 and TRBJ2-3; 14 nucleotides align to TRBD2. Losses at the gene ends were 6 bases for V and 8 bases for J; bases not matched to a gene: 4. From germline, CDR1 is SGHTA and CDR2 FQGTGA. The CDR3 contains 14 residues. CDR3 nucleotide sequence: TGTGCCAGCAGTACCGGGACTAGCGGGGGTACGCAGTATTTT. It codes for CASSTGTSGGTQYF.

The CDR3 is CASSPGTGYTDTQYF. In DNA, the CDR3 is TGTGCCAGCAGTCCCGGGACAGGGTACACAGATACGCAGTATTTT. The genes are TRBV6-6 and TRBJ2-3, with 9 bases matching TRBD1. The CDR3 is 15 residues long. J was trimmed by 2 bases and V by 5 bases; bases with no gene match: 5. Germline CDR1 MNHNY, CDR2 SVGAGI (reference sequence).

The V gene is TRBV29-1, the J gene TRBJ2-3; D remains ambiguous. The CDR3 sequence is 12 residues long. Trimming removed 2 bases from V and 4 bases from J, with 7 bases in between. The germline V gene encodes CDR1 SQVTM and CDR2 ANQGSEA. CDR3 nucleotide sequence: TGCAGCGTTGAATTGGGCCCAGATACGCAGTATTTT. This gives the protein CSVELGPDTQYF.

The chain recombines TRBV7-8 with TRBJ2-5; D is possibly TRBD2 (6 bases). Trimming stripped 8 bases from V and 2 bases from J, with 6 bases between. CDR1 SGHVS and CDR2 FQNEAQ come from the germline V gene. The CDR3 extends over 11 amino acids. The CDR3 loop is CASGGQETQYF. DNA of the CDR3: TGTGCCAGCGGAGGGCAAGAGACCCAGTACTTC.

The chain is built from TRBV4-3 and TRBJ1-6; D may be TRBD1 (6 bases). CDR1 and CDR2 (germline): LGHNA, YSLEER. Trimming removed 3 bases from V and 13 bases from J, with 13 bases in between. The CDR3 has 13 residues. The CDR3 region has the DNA TGCGCCAGCAGCCAGAACGACAGGAGCCCCCTCCACTTT. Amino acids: CASSQNDRSPLHF.

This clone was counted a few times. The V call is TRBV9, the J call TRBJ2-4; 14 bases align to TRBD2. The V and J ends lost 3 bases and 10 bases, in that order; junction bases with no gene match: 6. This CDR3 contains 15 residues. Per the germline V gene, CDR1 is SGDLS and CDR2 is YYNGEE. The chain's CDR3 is CASSGSGTSGSIQYF. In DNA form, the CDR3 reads TGTGCCAGCAGCGGTTCCGGGACTAGCGGGAGTATTCAGTACTTC.

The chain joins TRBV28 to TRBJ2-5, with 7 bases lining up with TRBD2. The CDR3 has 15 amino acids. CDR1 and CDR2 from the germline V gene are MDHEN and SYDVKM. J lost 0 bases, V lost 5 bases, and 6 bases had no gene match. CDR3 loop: CASSQTSGNQETQYF. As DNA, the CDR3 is TGTGCCAGCAGTCAAACAAGCGGGAACCAAGAGACCCAGTACTTC.

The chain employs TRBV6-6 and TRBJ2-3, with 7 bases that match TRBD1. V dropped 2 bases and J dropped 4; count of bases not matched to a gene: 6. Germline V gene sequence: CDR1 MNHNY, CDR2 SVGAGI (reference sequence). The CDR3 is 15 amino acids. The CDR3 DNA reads TGTGCCAGCAGTTACGGAAACAGGGGTTCAGATACGCAGTATTTT. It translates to CASSYGNRGSDTQYF.

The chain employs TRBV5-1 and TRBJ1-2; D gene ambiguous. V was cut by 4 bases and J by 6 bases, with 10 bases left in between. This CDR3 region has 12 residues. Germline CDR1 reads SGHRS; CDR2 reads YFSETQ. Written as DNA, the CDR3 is TGCGCCAGCAGCATAAGGGAGGATGGCTACACCTTC. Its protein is CASSIREDGYTF. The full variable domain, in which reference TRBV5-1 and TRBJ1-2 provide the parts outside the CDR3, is KAGVTQTPRYLIKTRGQQVTLSCSPISGHRSVSWYQQTPGQGLQFLFEYFSETQRNKGNFPGRFSGRQFSNSRSEMNVSTLELGDSALYLCASSIREDGYTFGSGTRLTVV.

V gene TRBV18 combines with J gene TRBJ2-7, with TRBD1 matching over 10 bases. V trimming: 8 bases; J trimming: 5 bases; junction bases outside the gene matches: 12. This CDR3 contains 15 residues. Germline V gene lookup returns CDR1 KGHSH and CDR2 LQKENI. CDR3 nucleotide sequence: TGTGCCAGCCAAACCGGGACAGGGGCTAAGGACGAGCAGTACTTC. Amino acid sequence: CASQTGTGAKDEQYF.

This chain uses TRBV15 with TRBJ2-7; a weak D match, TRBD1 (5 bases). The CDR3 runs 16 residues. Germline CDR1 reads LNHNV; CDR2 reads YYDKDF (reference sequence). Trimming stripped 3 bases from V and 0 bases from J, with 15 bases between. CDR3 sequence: CATSRADRYSSYEQYF. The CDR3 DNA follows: TGTGCCACCAGCAGGGCAGACAGATACAGCTCCTACGAGCAGTACTTC.

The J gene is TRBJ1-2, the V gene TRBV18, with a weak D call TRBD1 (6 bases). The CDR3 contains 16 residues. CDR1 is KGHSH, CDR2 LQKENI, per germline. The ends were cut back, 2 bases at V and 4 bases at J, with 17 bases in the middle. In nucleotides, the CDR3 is TGTGCCAGCTCACCAACCGGACAGTCACTTAGCTATGGCTACACCTTC. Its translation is CASSPTGQSLSYGYTF.

This CDR3 reads CASSPVTTGKGQVASYEQYF. CDR3 nucleotide sequence: TGTGCCAGCTCACCCGTAACGACAGGAAAGGGACAGGTTGCCTCCTACGAGCAGTACTTC. The rearrangement links TRBV18 to TRBJ2-7; 8 bases match TRBD1. The CDR3 runs 20 residues. The germline gives CDR1 KGHSH, CDR2 LQKENI. After removal of 3 bases from V and 0 bases from J, the junction contained 19 bases not matched to a gene. Drawing the rest from reference TRBV18 and TRBJ2-7, the complete variable domain is NAGVMQNPRHLVRRRGQEARLRCSPMKGHSHVYWYRQLPEEGLKFMVYLQKENIIDESGMPKERFSAEFPKEGPSILRIQQVVRGDSAAYFCASSPVTTGKGQVASYEQYFGPGTRLTVT.

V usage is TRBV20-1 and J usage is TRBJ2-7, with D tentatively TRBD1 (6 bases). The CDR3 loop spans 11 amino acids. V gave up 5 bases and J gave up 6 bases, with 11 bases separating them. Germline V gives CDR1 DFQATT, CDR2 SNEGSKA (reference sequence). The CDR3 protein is CSARPGAEQYF. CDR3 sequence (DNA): TGCAGTGCTCGACCAGGGGCCGAGCAGTACTTC.

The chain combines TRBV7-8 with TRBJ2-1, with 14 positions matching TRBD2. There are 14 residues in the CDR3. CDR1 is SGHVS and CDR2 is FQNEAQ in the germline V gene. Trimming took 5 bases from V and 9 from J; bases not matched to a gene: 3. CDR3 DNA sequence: TGTGCCAGCAGCGTGGGACTAGCGGGAGTTGAGCAGTTCTTC. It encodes CASSVGLAGVEQFF.

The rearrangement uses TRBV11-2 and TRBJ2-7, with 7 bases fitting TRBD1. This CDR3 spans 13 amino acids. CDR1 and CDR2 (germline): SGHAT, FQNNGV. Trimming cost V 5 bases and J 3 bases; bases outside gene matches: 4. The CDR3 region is CASSPGTDYEQYF. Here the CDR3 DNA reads TGTGCCAGCAGCCCCGGGACAGACTACGAGCAGTACTTC.

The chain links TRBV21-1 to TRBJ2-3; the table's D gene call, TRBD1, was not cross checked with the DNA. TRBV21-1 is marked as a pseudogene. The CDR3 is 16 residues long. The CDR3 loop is CASSKRRQGNTDTQYF. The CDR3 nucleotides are TGTGCCAGCAGCAAAAGGAGACAGGGGAACACAGATACGCAGTATTTT.

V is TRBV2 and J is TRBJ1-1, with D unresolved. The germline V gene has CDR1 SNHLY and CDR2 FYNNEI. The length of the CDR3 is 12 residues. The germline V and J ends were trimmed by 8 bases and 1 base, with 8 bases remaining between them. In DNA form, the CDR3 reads TGTGCCAGCGAGGGTCCGAACACTGAAGCTTTCTTT. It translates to CASEGPNTEAFF.

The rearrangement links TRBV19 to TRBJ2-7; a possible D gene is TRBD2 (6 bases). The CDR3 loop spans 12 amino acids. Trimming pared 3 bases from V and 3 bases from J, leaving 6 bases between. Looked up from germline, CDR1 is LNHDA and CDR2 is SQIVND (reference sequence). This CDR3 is CASSMGGYEQYF. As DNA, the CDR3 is TGTGCCAGTAGTATGGGGGGCTACGAGCAGTACTTC.

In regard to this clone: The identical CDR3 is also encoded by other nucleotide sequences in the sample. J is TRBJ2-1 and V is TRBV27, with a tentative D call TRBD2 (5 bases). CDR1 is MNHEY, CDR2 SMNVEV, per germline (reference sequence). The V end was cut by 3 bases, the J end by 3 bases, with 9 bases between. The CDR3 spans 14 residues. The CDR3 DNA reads TGTGCCAGCAGTTTTTCAAGCGGCTACAATGAGCAGTTCTTC. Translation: CASSFSSGYNEQFF.

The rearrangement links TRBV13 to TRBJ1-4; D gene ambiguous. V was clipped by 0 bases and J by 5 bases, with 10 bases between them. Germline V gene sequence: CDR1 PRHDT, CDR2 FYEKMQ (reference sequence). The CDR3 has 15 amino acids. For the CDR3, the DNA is TGTGCCAGCAGCTTAGGCTCGGGAATCAATGAAAAACTGTTTTTT. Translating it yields CASSLGSGINEKLFF.